A selection of T cell receptor beta chains follows, all from one sample in a study of shared clonotypes between healthy human individuals. Here immunoSEQ multiplex PCR was the method, and the copy in TCRdb shows in-frame clones only, minus some. The repertoire includes 2 million to 2.5 million clones, about 94% of them detected once, and over 0.1% sits in the top ten. The specimen sequenced was naive CD4+ T cells sorted from blood. The receptor set was obtained from a man younger than 35 in good health. The CDR3 runs from the conserved cysteine through the conserved F or W. The D gene is left open where the match is weak. Expanded clones get a size class; other rows say once, few or many, or leave the size out.

J: TRBJ2-3
size: NA
D: NA
V: TRBV11-2
DNA: TGTGCCAGCAGCTTAGTGGTTACGCAGTATTTT
CDR3: CASSLVVTQYF

J: TRBJ2-4
size: NA
D: NA
V: TRBV19
DNA: TGTGCCAGTAGCCCGACAGGTGGGTTGAACATTCAGTACTTC
CDR3: CASSPTGGLNIQYF

J: TRBJ2-1
size: NA
D: NA
V: TRBV6-5
DNA: TGTGCCACCAAGACTCGGAGACGCAATGAGCAGTTCTTC
CDR3: CATKTRRRNEQFF

J: TRBJ1-5
size: NA
D: NA
V: TRBV27
DNA: TGTCCCCATATGTCCCGGAGGGGTCGGGAACAGCCCCAGCATTTT
CDR3: CPHMSRRGREQPQHF

J: TRBJ2-2
size: NA
D: NA
V: TRBV7-9
DNA: TGTGCCAGCAGCTTACCTCTTGGGAACACCGGGGAGCTGTTTTTT
CDR3: CASSLPLGNTGELFF

J: TRBJ1-5
size: NA
D: TRBD1
V: TRBV4-1
DNA: TGCGCCAGCAGCCACCCGGACAGGGGGGATCAGCCCCAGCATTTT
CDR3: CASSHPDRGDQPQHF

J: TRBJ2-3
size: NA
D: TRBD1
V: TRBV10-2
DNA: TGCGCCAGTAAATCCTCGGGACAGGGCCCAGATACGCAGTATTTT
CDR3: CASKSSGQGPDTQYF

J: TRBJ2-7
size: NA
D: NA
V: TRBV10-3
DNA: TGTGCCATCAGTGTACAGGAGGCATCGTACGAGCAGTACTTC
CDR3: CAISVQEASYEQYF

J: TRBJ2-7
size: NA
D: NA
V: TRBV4-1
DNA: TGCGCCAGCAGCCAAGCGTTACAGGGTGACGAGCAGTACTTC
CDR3: CASSQALQGDEQYF

J: TRBJ2-3
size: NA
D: TRBD1
V: TRBV10-2
DNA: TGCGCCAGCAACGGACAGGGCGCAGATACGCAGTATTTT
CDR3: CASNGQGADTQYF

J: TRBJ2-1
size: NA
D: TRBD1
V: TRBV28
DNA: TGTGCCAGCAGTCTGACAGGGAGCTCCTACAATGAGCAGTTCTTC
CDR3: CASSLTGSSYNEQFF

J: TRBJ1-2
size: NA
D: NA
V: TRBV6-5
DNA: TGTGCCACGAGTAGTGCTACTAACTATGGCTACACCTTC
CDR3: CATSSATNYGYTF

J: TRBJ2-7
size: NA
D: NA
V: TRBV7-9
DNA: TGTGCCAGCAGCTTACAAGGCAGAGACTACGAGCAGTACTTC
CDR3: CASSLQGRDYEQYF

J: TRBJ1-1
size: NA
D: NA
V: TRBV18
DNA: TGTGCCAGCTCACCGGGGAGGGACCCTGAAGCTTTCTTT
CDR3: CASSPGRDPEAFF

J: TRBJ1-1
size: NA
D: NA
V: TRBV9
DNA: TGTGCCAGCAGCGAGGCCCCCATAGGCCCTCGGAGCACTGAAGCTTTCTTT
CDR3: CASSEAPIGPRSTEAFF

J: TRBJ2-6
size: NA
D: TRBD1
V: TRBV7-3
DNA: TGTGCCAGCAGCTTAAGGAGGCAGGGGGCACCCGGGGCCAACGTCCTGACTTTC
CDR3: CASSLRRQGAPGANVLTF

J: TRBJ1-5
size: NA
D: NA
V: TRBV20-1
DNA: TGCGGTGCATCCGGTGATCAGCCCCAGCATTTT
CDR3: CGASGDQPQHF

J: TRBJ2-5
size: NA
D: NA
V: TRBV20-1
DNA: TGCAGTGCTTGTCCAGGGGAGACCCAGTACTTC
CDR3: CSACPGETQYF

J: TRBJ2-4
size: NA
D: TRBD2
V: TRBV28
DNA: TGTGCCAGCAGTTTTAATATAGCGGGCGGGGACTCGGACATTCAGTACTTC
CDR3: CASSFNIAGGDSDIQYF

J: TRBJ2-1
size: NA
D: NA
V: TRBV25-1
DNA: TGTGCCAGCAGTGACGGGGGCGATAGGGTCGACAATGAGCAGTTCTTC
CDR3: CASSDGGDRVDNEQFF

J: TRBJ1-1
size: NA
D: NA
V: TRBV6-5
DNA: TGTGCCAGCAGTGATGGAGCAGGGGCTGAAGCTTTCTTT
CDR3: CASSDGAGAEAFF

J: TRBJ2-7
size: NA
D: NA
V: TRBV2
DNA: TGTGCCAGCAGCAACAGGGATTACTACGAGCAGTACTTC
CDR3: CASSNRDYYEQYF

J: TRBJ1-5
size: NA
D: NA
V: TRBV5-6
DNA: TGTGCCAGCAGCTTGGCCCGCAGTGGCCAGCCCCAGCATTTT
CDR3: CASSLARSGQPQHF

J: TRBJ1-5
size: few
D: NA
V: TRBV18
DNA: TGTGCCAGCTCACCACAGGGGAAAGGAAGCAATCAGCCCCAGCATTTT
CDR3: CASSPQGKGSNQPQHF

J: TRBJ1-5
size: NA
D: TRBD1
V: TRBV5-6
DNA: TGTGCCAGCAGCGCGGGACAGGGGATCCAGCCCCAGCATTTT
CDR3: CASSAGQGIQPQHF